This entry lists 14 T cell receptor beta chains sequenced from one sample in a study of cytomegalovirus exposure and HLA in healthy donors. In the PCR, 60 Vbeta and 13 Jbeta primers were used. TCRdb keeps only in-frame clones here, not all; method: immunoSEQ multiplex PCR. The repertoire has over 100,000 clones, approximately 60% of them found once; the top ten carry 2.4%. Sequences were obtained from PBMCs. Receptor source: a woman between 35 and 50 years old in good health and CMV-seronegative.

This clone has only a few counts. The rearrangement joins TRBV10-3 to TRBJ1-1, with D tentatively TRBD1 (5 bases). Germline V gene sequence: CDR1 ENHRY, CDR2 SYGVKD. This CDR3 is built from 16 residues. The germline V and J ends were trimmed by 0 bases and 4 bases, with 15 bases remaining between them. The CDR3 bases are TGTGCCATCAGTGAGTCGGCTGGGGGGAATGGCACTGAAGCTTTCTTT. Translation gives CAISESAGGNGTEAFF.

This chain links TRBV2 with TRBJ2-7; 8 bases are a match to TRBD1. CDR3 length equals 14 residues. Germline values: CDR1 SNHLY, CDR2 FYNNEI. Trimming took 5 bases from V and 1 from J; bases not matched to a gene: 4. This CDR3 is CASSSGTGSYEQYF. CDR3 in DNA: TGTGCCAGCAGTTCCGGGACAGGTTCCTACGAGCAGTACTTC.

The J gene is TRBJ2-7, the V gene TRBV2; 8 nucleotides agree with TRBD1. With 6 bases clipped from V and 4 bases from J, the junction kept 8 bases outside the gene matches. Germline V gives CDR1 SNHLY, CDR2 FYNNEI. The CDR3 has 14 amino acids. The CDR3 bases are TGTGCCAGCAGGTGGACAGGGCTATTATACGAGCAGTACTTC. It specifies CASRWTGLLYEQYF.

V usage is TRBV28 and J usage is TRBJ1-5, with D possibly TRBD1 on 6 matching bases. The V gene's germline CDR1 is MDHEN and CDR2 SYDVKM. V lost 5 bases, J lost 2 bases, and 19 bases lay in between. The CDR3 loop spans 17 amino acids. CDR3 coding DNA: TGTGCCAGCAGTCCAACGAGTTACAGGGCGGGCAATCAGCCCCAGCATTTT. Residues: CASSPTSYRAGNQPQHF.

The chain joins TRBV7-2 to TRBJ2-6; TRBD2 agrees at 8 bases. V trimming: 7 bases; J trimming: 2 bases; junction bases outside the gene matches: 4. Germline V lookup: CDR1 SGHTA, CDR2 FQGNSA. The CDR3 has 15 amino acids. The CDR3 coding sequence is TGTGCCAGCAAACCGGGGGGGGCTGGGGCCAACGTCCTGACTTTC. Protein: CASKPGGAGANVLTF.

The chain couples TRBV5-6 to TRBJ1-5; 9 nucleotides line up with TRBD1. Germline lookup yields CDR1 SGHDT and CDR2 YYEEEE. V lost 2 bases, J lost 9 bases, and 12 bases stayed unmatched. This CDR3 region has 16 residues. The CDR3 protein is CASSFRQGGTEAPQHF. As DNA, the CDR3 is TGTGCCAGCAGCTTTAGACAGGGGGGTACTGAGGCGCCCCAGCATTTT.

This rearrangement joins TRBV7-9 to TRBJ2-7; tentative D call: TRBD2 (5 bases). V lost 1 base and J lost 0, with 13 bases in between. This CDR3 has 16 amino acids. In germline, CDR1 is SEHNR, CDR2 FQNEAQ (reference sequence). CDR3 protein: CASSLGPGLTSYEQYF. DNA of the CDR3: TGTGCCAGCAGCTTAGGTCCGGGGTTAACCTCCTACGAGCAGTACTTC.

This clone was seen more than once but under ten times. The J gene is TRBJ2-7, the V gene TRBV5-4; 11 bases are a match to TRBD1. Germline V gene data show CDR1 as SGHNT and CDR2 as YYREEE (reference sequence). J was trimmed by 4 bases and V by 3 bases; bases with no gene match: 3. The CDR3 runs 14 residues. This CDR3 reads CASSSGTGGYEQYF. CDR3 bases: TGTGCCAGCAGCTCCGGGACAGGGGGGTACGAGCAGTACTTC.

The gene calls are TRBV13 and TRBJ2-2, with TRBD1 identical over 8 bases. Unmatched junction bases numbered 10, after V lost 6 bases and J lost 4 bases. Germline CDR1 is PRHDT and CDR2 is FYEKMQ (reference sequence). The CDR3 loop spans 16 amino acids. The CDR3 DNA reads as TGTGCCAGCAGTCCCCAGGGGGCGGTGGGCACCGGGGAGCTGTTTTTT. Translating it yields CASSPQGAVGTGELFF.

This clone came up once. The chain employs TRBV4-2 and TRBJ2-1; TRBD2 is a possible D gene (6 bases). The CDR3 totals 12 residues. The V gene's germline CDR1 is LGHNA and CDR2 YNFKEQ. Trimming pared 4 bases from V and 8 bases from J, leaving 9 bases between. The CDR3: CASSPTGDEQFF. For the CDR3, the DNA is TGTGCCAGCAGCCCAACGGGAGATGAGCAGTTCTTC.

The chain joins TRBV14 to TRBJ2-3; 7 nucleotides agree with TRBD2. The CDR3 has 13 amino acids. V was clipped by 9 bases and J by 3 bases; unmatched bases: 6. The germline V gene has CDR1 SGHDN and CDR2 FVKESK. The CDR3 DNA follows: TGTGCCAGTGGGGACTATATTACAGATACGCAGTATTTT. Its translation is CASGDYITDTQYF.

V gene TRBV7-6 combines with J gene TRBJ2-7, with D perhaps TRBD1 (7 bases). This CDR3 contains 16 residues. Per germline, CDR1 SGHVS and CDR2 FNYEAQ. The V gene lost 3 bases and the J gene lost 12 bases, with 27 bases spanning the gap. The CDR3 sequence is CASSFTNRDSVEGLYF. The CDR3 DNA sequence: TGTGCCAGCAGCTTCACGAACCGGGACAGTGTGGAGGGGCTGTACTTC.

The gene calls are TRBV5-4 and TRBJ1-2; no clear D. Germline V gene sequence: CDR1 SGHNT, CDR2 YYREEE (reference sequence). Deletions cut 4 bases from V and 4 bases from J, with 11 bases between. The CDR3 sequence is 13 residues long. CDR3 nucleotides: TGTGCCAGCAGCCCCGACGGACTCTATGGCTACACCTTC. Amino acids: CASSPDGLYGYTF.

The CDR3 DNA reads TGTGCCAGCGGAGGGGGCCGGACAGCGGATGAAAAACTGTTTTTT. Encoded protein: CASGGGRTADEKLFF. The genes are TRBV2 and TRBJ1-4, with TRBD1 matching over 7 bases. Germline V gene data show CDR1 as SNHLY and CDR2 as FYNNEI. The V and J ends lost 8 bases and 6 bases, in that order; junction bases with no gene match: 12. CDR3 length equals 15 residues.